A selection of T cell receptor beta chains follows, all from one sample in a study of cytomegalovirus exposure and HLA in healthy donors. The method was immunoSEQ multiplex PCR; TCRdb's version includes in-frame clones alone and lacks a portion of them. The profile shows approximately 230,000 clones, roughly 90% of them singletons. The material sequenced was PBMCs. The receptors here all came from a man aged 18 to 30 in good health and CMV-seropositive. Each CDR3 is given with its conserved first and last residue. A D gene is named only where the DNA matches it firmly. Size values are once, few and many counts, or a class for expanded clones, and some rows have none.

>TRBV5-4|-|TRBJ1-2|-
TGTGCCAGCAGCTTGGGAGGGGAGTTGAATAGCTATGGCTACACCTTC
CASSLGGELNSYGYTF
>TRBV29-1|-|TRBJ2-5|-
TGCAGCGTTCAGGGCAGGGGTGAGACCCAGTACTTC
CSVQGRGETQYF
>TRBV7-3|TRBD1|TRBJ1-1|-
TGTGCCAGCGGGCGCGACAGGGACACTGAAGCTTTCTTT
CASGRDRDTEAFF
>TRBV5-1|-|TRBJ2-3|few
TGCGCCAGCAGCTTAATTTCGGTACTAGCCGCAGATACGCAGTATTTT
CASSLISVLAADTQYF
>TRBV6-1|-|TRBJ2-3|once
TGTGCCAGCGATGGGGCCCCCAAGCGGGATACGCAGTATTTT
CASDGAPKRDTQYF
>TRBV6-1|-|TRBJ1-1|-
TGTGCCAGCAGAAGACGGACTAACACTGAAGCTTTCTTT
CASRRRTNTEAFF
>TRBV5-1|-|TRBJ2-5|-
TGCGCCAGCAGCGGAGGGACAGAAGAGACCCAGTACTTC
CASSGGTEETQYF
>TRBV7-6|-|TRBJ2-7|-
TGTGCCAGCAGAGCGCCTAGCTCCTACGAGCAGTACTTC
CASRAPSSYEQYF
>TRBV2|-|TRBJ1-2|once
TGTGCCAGCGCCGGGGGCTATGGCTACACCTTC
CASAGGYGYTF
>TRBV6-1|TRBD1|TRBJ1-2|-
TGTGCCAGCACCGGGACAGGGGTAAACTATGGCTACACCTTC
CASTGTGVNYGYTF